Each of the 31 T cell receptor beta chains below was sequenced from the same sample in a study of cytomegalovirus exposure and HLA in healthy donors (dated by TCRdb to the late 2010s). The library was prepared using the immunoSEQ multiplex PCR assay. The table comes from immuneACCESS by way of TCRdb, which keeps in-frame sequences with V and J called. Part of the clones is missing from these tables; in studies checked, under half for an unresolved V gene and the rest for unknown reasons. Counted in this sample were about 150,000 clones; 70% to 90% of them appeared once. Around 20% of the sample is taken by the ten largest. Input material: PBMCs. Receptors originate from a man aged 18 to 30 in good health and CMV-seropositive.

This clone was seen only a few times. The chain joins TRBV5-1 to TRBJ2-5; the D is unclear. The V end was cut by 4 bases, the J end by 1 base, with 5 bases between. The CDR3 has 12 residues. Germline values: CDR1 SGHRS, CDR2 YFSETQ. Here the CDR3 reads CASSQAQETQYF. The CDR3 region has the DNA TGCGCCAGCAGCCAGGCCCAAGAGACCCAGTACTTC.

This clone showed up just a few times. The chain combines TRBV5-1 with TRBJ2-7; TRBD2 agrees at 9 bases. CDR3 length: 15 residues. Germline-derived CDR1 and CDR2 are SGHRS and YFSETQ. Germline trimming cut 2 bases from V and 5 bases from J; bases unmatched to any gene: 8. The chain's CDR3 is CASSFSSGIMHEQYF. CDR3 nucleotides: TGCGCCAGCAGCTTCTCTAGCGGGATCATGCACGAGCAGTACTTC.

This chain joins TRBV5-1 and TRBJ2-1; 10 nucleotides align to TRBD2. CDR1 and CDR2 from the germline V gene are SGHRS and YFSETQ. V lost 7 bases and J lost 9; bases outside the gene matches: 10. The CDR3 length is 14 residues. The CDR3 bases are TGCGCCAGCCTTCAAACCGGGACTAGCGCTGAGCAGTTCTTC. The encoded protein is CASLQTGTSAEQFF.

The chain couples TRBV29-1 to TRBJ2-1; 16 nucleotides align to TRBD2. From germline, CDR1 is SQVTM and CDR2 ANQGSEA. J gave up 3 bases and V 7 bases, and 9 bases lay outside the gene matches. This CDR3 has 17 amino acids. The CDR3 bases are TGCAGCGCCCTCGGGACTAGCGGGAGGGCGCTCTACAATGAGCAGTTCTTC. Translating gives CSALGTSGRALYNEQFF.

J is TRBJ1-2 and V is TRBV25-1, with 9 bases matching TRBD1. Germline CDR1 reads MGHDK; CDR2 reads SYGVNS. With V trimmed by 2 bases and J by 5 bases, 6 bases remained unmatched. The CDR3 is made up of 15 amino acids. The CDR3 sequence is CASSETDRGRYGYTF. The CDR3 DNA reads as TGTGCCAGCAGTGAAACGGACAGGGGACGGTATGGCTACACCTTC.

V is TRBV7-9 and J is TRBJ2-5, with D perhaps matching TRBD2 (6 bases). V lost 6 bases to trimming and J lost 3 bases, with 14 bases between them. CDR1 SEHNR and CDR2 FQNEAQ come from the germline V gene (reference sequence). The CDR3 is made up of 14 amino acids. The CDR3 coding sequence is TGTGCCAGCAGTCCCCAGACTAGGAAAGAGACCCAGTACTTC. Amino acid sequence: CASSPQTRKETQYF. Full variable domain (outside the CDR3, taken from reference TRBV7-9 and TRBJ2-5): DTGVSQNPRHKITKRGQNVTFRCDPISEHNRLYWYRQTLGQGPEFLTYFQNEAQLEKSRLLSDRFSAERPKGSFSTLEIQRTEQGDSAMYLCASSPQTRKETQYFGPGTRLLVL.

Concerning this clone: Distinct nucleotide sequences in the sample also encode this CDR3. The rearrangement links TRBV5-4 to TRBJ1-1; TRBD1 is a possible D gene (6 bases). V lost 4 bases, J lost 6 bases, and 10 bases lay in between. This CDR3 is 12 amino acids long. Germline V gene sequence: CDR1 SGHNT, CDR2 YYREEE (reference sequence). The CDR3 region has the DNA TGTGCCAGCAGCCCGGACAGAGCTGAAGCTTTCTTT. Protein product: CASSPDRAEAFF.

This chain joins TRBV6-6 and TRBJ2-7, with TRBD1 matching 7 bases. V gave up 0 bases and J gave up 0 bases; unmatched junction bases: 2. This CDR3 spans 15 amino acids. From germline, CDR1 is MNHNY and CDR2 SVGAGI (reference sequence). The CDR3 loop reads CASSYSNRGSYEQYF. As DNA, the CDR3 is TGTGCCAGCAGTTACTCGAACAGGGGCTCCTACGAGCAGTACTTC.

The chain combines TRBV5-1 with TRBJ2-1, with 9 bases identical to TRBD2. With 3 bases clipped from V and 4 bases from J, the junction kept 5 bases outside the gene matches. The CDR3 contains 15 residues. Germline V gives CDR1 SGHRS, CDR2 YFSETQ. CDR3 DNA sequence: TGCGCCAGCAGCTCCCTAGCGGGGAATTACAATGAGCAGTTCTTC. Translating it yields CASSSLAGNYNEQFF.

The CDR3: CSANRVYEQYF. CDR3 nucleotides: TGCAGTGCCAACAGGGTCTACGAGCAGTACTTC. The rearrangement uses TRBV20-1 and TRBJ2-7; a possible D gene is TRBD1 (6 bases). The V end was cut by 6 bases, the J end by 3 bases, with 9 bases between. The CDR3 spans 11 residues. The V gene's germline CDR1 is DFQATT and CDR2 SNEGSKA (reference sequence).

The rearrangement links TRBV4-3 to TRBJ2-1, with 9 nucleotides matching TRBD2. The V and J ends lost 4 bases and 3 bases, in that order; junction bases with no gene match: 4. The CDR3 has 15 amino acids. Looked up from germline, CDR1 is LGHNA and CDR2 is YSLEER. The DNA for the CDR3 is TGCGCCAGCAGCCTCGCGCGGGGGGGCTACAATGAGCAGTTCTTC. As protein: CASSLARGGYNEQFF.

This clone has just a few counts. The V gene is TRBV7-9, the J gene TRBJ1-5; D gene uncertain. The CDR3 sequence is 15 residues long. Trimming removed 3 bases from V and 7 bases from J, with 16 bases in between. From germline, CDR1 is SEHNR and CDR2 FQNEAQ (reference sequence). CDR3 DNA sequence: TGTGCCAGCAGCTTCACGGCGGAAGGAGGCCAGCCCCAGCATTTT. This codes for CASSFTAEGGQPQHF.

The rearrangement uses TRBV7-2 and TRBJ2-6, with a tentative D call TRBD1 (6 bases). Trimming pared 2 bases from V and 0 bases from J, leaving 14 bases between. Looked up from germline, CDR1 is SGHTA and CDR2 is FQGNSA. The length of the CDR3 is 18 residues. As DNA, the CDR3 is TGTGCCAGCAGCTTATCTCGCAGGGGACCCTCTGGGGCCAACGTCCTGACTTTC. Translated, it gives CASSLSRRGPSGANVLTF.

The chain uses TRBV18 and TRBJ1-5; 9 positions agree with TRBD1. The germline V gene encodes CDR1 KGHSH and CDR2 LQKENI. V lost 8 bases and J lost 4; bases outside the gene matches: 3. This CDR3 has 13 amino acids. Written as DNA, the CDR3 is TGTGCCAGCAAAGGGACAGGGAATCAGCCCCAGCATTTT. Translated: CASKGTGNQPQHF.

CDR3 sequence reads: CASSEGDRAGSGYTF. In DNA, the CDR3 is TGTGCCAGCAGCGAGGGGGACAGGGCGGGGAGCGGCTACACCTTC. This chain uses TRBV9 with TRBJ1-2, with TRBD1 identical over 9 bases. CDR1 is SGDLS and CDR2 is YYNGEE in the germline V gene. V gave up 3 bases and J gave up 8 bases; unmatched junction bases: 11. CDR3 length: 15 residues.

The chain is built from TRBV9 and TRBJ2-7, with TRBD2 as a possible D gene (6 bases). CDR1 and CDR2 (germline): SGDLS, YYNGEE. Trimming removed 4 bases from V and 2 bases from J, with 16 bases in between. The CDR3 loop spans 15 amino acids. The CDR3 DNA sequence: TGTGCCAGCAGCCCGGCGGGGCGGAGGCCCTACGAGCAGTACTTC. It encodes CASSPAGRRPYEQYF.

Only one count was recorded for this clone. Here the CDR3 DNA reads TGTGCCAGCAGCTCCCGGGGCAGGGGGTACGAGCAGTACTTC. Encoded protein: CASSSRGRGYEQYF. The rearrangement links TRBV5-4 to TRBJ2-7, with 7 bases lining up with TRBD1. The CDR3 is 14 residues long. From germline, CDR1 is SGHNT and CDR2 YYREEE (reference sequence). Germline trimming cut 3 bases from V and 4 bases from J; bases unmatched to any gene: 7.

The chain couples TRBV7-7 to TRBJ2-1; D perhaps matches TRBD1 (5 bases). The CDR3 length is 14 residues. V lost 5 bases, J lost 7 bases, and 15 bases lay in between. CDR1 and CDR2 (germline): SSHAT, FNYEAQ (reference sequence). CDR3 sequence (DNA): TGTGCCAGCAGCCAGGGCGGTACGAGGAATGAGCAGTTCTTC. Translating it yields CASSQGGTRNEQFF.

CDR3 amino acids: CASSYSSGTGNTLQFF. The CDR3 DNA sequence: TGTGCCAGCAGTTACTCCTCCGGGACAGGGAATACTCTGCAGTTCTTC. The rearrangement uses TRBV6-5 and TRBJ2-1; TRBD1 agrees at 9 bases. CDR3 length: 16 amino acids. CDR1 and CDR2 (germline): MNHEY, SVGAGI. V lost 0 bases and J lost 12; bases outside the gene matches: 12.

The chain uses TRBV5-6 and TRBJ2-1; tentatively, D is TRBD1 (5 bases). Germline V gives CDR1 SGHDT, CDR2 YYEEEE. This CDR3 has 14 residues. V lost 8 bases, J lost 7 bases, and 19 bases lay in between. CDR3 in DNA: TGTGCCAGTCCCTTAGAGGCAGGGCCAAATGAGCAGTTCTTC. It translates to CASPLEAGPNEQFF.

In this sample, this clone turned up once. This chain joins TRBV9 and TRBJ2-5; 9 nucleotides line up with TRBD2. This CDR3 is 15 amino acids long. Germline loops: CDR1 SGDLS, CDR2 YYNGEE. Losses at the gene ends were 4 bases for V and 5 bases for J; bases not matched to a gene: 9. CDR3 in amino acids: CASSKSGGIGETQYF. CDR3 sequence (DNA): TGTGCCAGCAGCAAAAGCGGGGGGATTGGGGAGACCCAGTACTTC.

The CDR3 protein is CASSSGLQGFGYTF. The CDR3, as DNA: TGTGCCAGCAGCTCGGGACTGCAAGGGTTCGGCTACACCTTC. The V and J genes are TRBV9 and TRBJ1-2; D may be TRBD1 (5 bases). V was clipped by 4 bases and J by 8 bases, with 18 bases between them. Germline V CDR1 and CDR2: SGDLS, YYNGEE. The CDR3 has 14 residues. The full variable domain, completed using reference TRBV9 and TRBJ1-2, is DSGVTQTPKHLITATGQRVTLRCSPRSGDLSVYWYQQSLDQGLQFLIQYYNGEERAKGNILERFSAQQFPDLHSELNLSSLELGDSALYFCASSSGLQGFGYTFGSGTRLTVV.

The chain is built from TRBV7-8 and TRBJ2-7; D is possibly TRBD2 (7 bases). The V and J ends lost 0 bases and 4 bases respectively, with 10 bases between them. Germline CDR1 and CDR2: SGHVS and FQNEAQ. The CDR3 covers 14 residues. DNA of the CDR3: TGTGCCAGCAGCTTAGCTGGGGGGGCTTACGAGCAGTACTTC. It encodes CASSLAGGAYEQYF.

The V call is TRBV6-5, the J call TRBJ2-7; the match to TRBD1 covers 7 bases. In germline, CDR1 is MNHEY, CDR2 SVGAGI. J lost 5 bases, V lost 0 bases, and 4 bases had no gene match. CDR3 size: 14 residues. The CDR3 DNA sequence: TGTGCCAGCAGTTACTCGAAGGGGGCAGACGAGCAGTACTTC. Its protein is CASSYSKGADEQYF.

The rearrangement joins TRBV7-2 to TRBJ1-2; no clear D. Looked up from germline, CDR1 is SGHTA and CDR2 is FQGNSA. The CDR3 consists of 13 residues. The V and J ends lost 5 bases and 3 bases respectively, with 10 bases between them. The CDR3 coding sequence is TGTGCCAGCAGCCCCAACGGGGACTATGGCTACACCTTC. Translation gives CASSPNGDYGYTF.

The V call is TRBV27, the J call TRBJ2-6, with D possibly TRBD1 on 6 matching bases. Germline V CDR1 and CDR2: MNHEY, SMNVEV (reference sequence). Trimming removed 7 bases from V and 0 bases from J, with 19 bases in between. The CDR3 is 18 amino acids. This CDR3 reads CASMPWTAGFSGANVLTF. The DNA for the CDR3 is TGTGCCAGCATGCCGTGGACAGCAGGATTCTCTGGGGCCAACGTCCTGACTTTC.

The CDR3 sequence is CASSLGSGLAGGLVFF. CDR3 sequence (DNA): TGTGCCAGCAGCTTAGGTTCGGGACTAGCGGGGGGGCTGGTGTTCTTC. The chain uses TRBV13 and TRBJ2-1; 16 bases are a match to TRBD2. Germline-derived CDR1 and CDR2 are PRHDT and FYEKMQ (reference sequence). This CDR3 spans 16 amino acids. The V and J ends lost 0 bases and 15 bases, in that order; junction bases with no gene match: 8. The entire variable domain, with the rest obtained from reference TRBV13 and TRBJ2-1, is as follows: AAGVIQSPRHLIKEKRETATLKCYPIPRHDTVYWYQQGPGQDPQFLISFYEKMQSDKGSIPDRFSAQQFSDYHSELNMSSLELGDSALYFCASSLGSGLAGGLVFFGPGTRLTVL.

The chain joins TRBV6-5 to TRBJ2-5; a possible D gene is TRBD1 (5 bases). Germline CDR1 MNHEY, CDR2 SVGAGI. The germline V and J ends were trimmed by 2 bases and 1 base, with 8 bases remaining between them. This CDR3 contains 14 residues. CDR3 sequence (DNA): TGTGCCAGCAGTTACCCAGGGATCCAAGAGACCCAGTACTTC. This gives the protein CASSYPGIQETQYF.

In its sample, this clone was seen many times. The chain joins TRBV6-1 to TRBJ1-1, with a tentative D call TRBD1 (6 bases). Germline V gene lookup returns CDR1 MNHNS and CDR2 SASEGT. The germline V and J ends were trimmed by 4 bases and 1 base, with 10 bases remaining between them. The CDR3 consists of 14 residues. This CDR3 is CASSARQENTEAFF. DNA for the CDR3: TGTGCCAGCAGTGCCCGACAGGAGAACACTGAAGCTTTCTTT.

The chain joins TRBV12-2 to TRBJ1-2. TRBV12-2 is an annotated pseudogene. This CDR3 is built from 13 residues. In nucleotides, the CDR3 is TGTGAACCCCCGGCCGGGGTTTGGTATGGCTACACCTTC. Amino acids: CEPPAGVWYGYTF.

This clone occurred once. The chain recombines TRBV7-9 with TRBJ1-1, with a possible D match to TRBD1 (5 bases). Trimming removed 5 bases from V and 10 bases from J, with 14 bases in between. The germline V gene has CDR1 SEHNR and CDR2 FQNEAQ (reference sequence). This CDR3 is 12 amino acids long. The CDR3 here is CASSLGRQGAFF. The CDR3 DNA is TGTGCCAGCAGCCTAGGTAGGCAGGGAGCTTTCTTT.